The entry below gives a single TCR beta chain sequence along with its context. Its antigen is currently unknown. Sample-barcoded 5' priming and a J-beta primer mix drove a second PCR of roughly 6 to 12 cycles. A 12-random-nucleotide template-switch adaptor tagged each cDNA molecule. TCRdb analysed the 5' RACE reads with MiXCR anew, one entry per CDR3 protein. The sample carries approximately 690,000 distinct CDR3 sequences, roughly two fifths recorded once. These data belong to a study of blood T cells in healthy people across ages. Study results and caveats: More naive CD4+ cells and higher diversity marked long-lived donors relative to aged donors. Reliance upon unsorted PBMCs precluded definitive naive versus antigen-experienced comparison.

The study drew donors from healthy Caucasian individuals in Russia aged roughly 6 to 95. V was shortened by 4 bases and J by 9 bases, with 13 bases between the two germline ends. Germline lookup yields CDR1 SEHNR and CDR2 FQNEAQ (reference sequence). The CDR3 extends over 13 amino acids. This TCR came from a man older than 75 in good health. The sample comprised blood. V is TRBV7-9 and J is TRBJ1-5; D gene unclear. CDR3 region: CASSSNIEGPQHF. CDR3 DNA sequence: TGTGCCAGCAGCTCAAACATCGAGGGGCCCCAGCATTTT.